This TCR beta chain stems from a study of Ad26.COV2.S vaccination and SARS-CoV-2 variants. Treatment: approximately 18 received Ad26.COV2.S at low or high dose, single or two shots; about 5 received placebo; per-sample allocation not given. The samples date from day 63 after the first vaccine or placebo injection. Measured with immunoSEQ multiplex PCR; TCRdb has only the in-frame clones, and not every one. This sample yields 300,000 to 350,000 clones, of which roughly 91% are seen a single time; approximately 4.5% belongs to the top ten. Germline values: CDR1 SEHNR, CDR2 FQNEAQ (reference sequence). V was shortened by 5 bases and J by 4 bases, with 3 bases between the two germline ends. CDR3 size: 11 residues.

The source was peripheral blood, collected in a trial of Ad26.COV2.S vaccine versus placebo. The TCR sequence derives from a person aged 18-65 years who received the Ad26.COV2.S COVID-19 vaccine or a placebo. V gene TRBV7-9 combines with J gene TRBJ2-1; no clear D gene. CDR3 nucleotide sequence: TGTGCCAGCAGCCGATACAATGAGCAGTTCTTC. This encodes CASSRYNEQFF.